This TCR beta chain was identified during a study of cytomegalovirus exposure and HLA in healthy donors (dated by TCRdb to about 2017). A note on the overall study: A later analysis indicated that the 120 validation repertoires were generated on the platform also employed for the 670 or so repertoires of the first cohort. To predict cytomegalovirus infection status, the study brought together high-throughput TCR immunosequencing, statistical association of individual TCRs with disease status, and machine learning. Besides the first cohort of under 700 subjects, a separate validation cohort made up of about 120 different subjects was used. The study aimed to test whether signatures of past pathogen exposure could be identified by cataloging public T cell receptors.

The germline V end is reduced by 3 bases and the J end by 7 bases; junction bases left unmatched: 6. Based on the germline V gene, the CDR1 and CDR2 sequences are SGHVS and FNYEAQ. The CDR3 spans 15 residues, from the cysteine through the phenylalanine. CDR3 DNA only is kept here, 45 bases in frame from base 1. The library relied on the immunoSEQ multiplex PCR assay. The paper's processing steps were these. A statistical classification framework was developed to diagnose cytomegalovirus status using the catalog of TCR beta chain sequences. TCRdb's version of the immuneACCESS table is confined to in-frame rearrangements and falls short of the full clone set. An unresolved V gene accounts for under half of the shortfall where checked; the remainder is of unknown origin. V and J calls plus clone size are reproduced from that table; the DNA served to infer D and trimming. A total of about 140,000 clones appear in this sample, about nine tenths of them only once. The ten largest clonotypes hold 2.9% of the sample.

Findings and caveats that apply to the study as a whole: The classifier was reported to diagnose cytomegalovirus status with high specificity and sensitivity in both the original and validation cohorts. A later analysis lacked HLA typing for the validation cohort, so it scored co-occurrence in that cohort across all 130 or so repertoires. The study listed around 160 TCR beta chains as associated with cytomegalovirus. The authors suggested that the approach could potentially be generalized to other disease states and immunological phenotypes. While some public TCRs were present in many individuals, most TCR sequences turned up only very rarely across donors. Three of the identified cytomegalovirus-associated TCR beta chains were confirmed in vitro to be specific for cytomegalovirus antigens. Subsequent analysis determined that TCRs grouped into clusters in the first cohort also showed a tendency toward co-occurrence across the roughly 110 validation repertoires, and approximately 93% of cluster scores exceeded 0.

As regards this clone: No cognate antigen has been identified for it. Per-base quality was not reported, and no clone a single base away is much larger than it.

Donors formed part of the validation cohort, which comprised 95 to 150 subjects and was distinct from the first cohort of 670 or so subjects. Source material: PBMCs. The receptor comes from a man in his late teens or twenties in good health and CMV-seronegative. Rearrangement joined TRBV7-6 to TRBJ1-6; 7 bases in between match TRBD1. The DNA is TGTGCCAGCAGCTTCAACAGGGGTGGAAATTCACCCCTCCACTTT. It codes for CASSFNRGGNSPLHF.